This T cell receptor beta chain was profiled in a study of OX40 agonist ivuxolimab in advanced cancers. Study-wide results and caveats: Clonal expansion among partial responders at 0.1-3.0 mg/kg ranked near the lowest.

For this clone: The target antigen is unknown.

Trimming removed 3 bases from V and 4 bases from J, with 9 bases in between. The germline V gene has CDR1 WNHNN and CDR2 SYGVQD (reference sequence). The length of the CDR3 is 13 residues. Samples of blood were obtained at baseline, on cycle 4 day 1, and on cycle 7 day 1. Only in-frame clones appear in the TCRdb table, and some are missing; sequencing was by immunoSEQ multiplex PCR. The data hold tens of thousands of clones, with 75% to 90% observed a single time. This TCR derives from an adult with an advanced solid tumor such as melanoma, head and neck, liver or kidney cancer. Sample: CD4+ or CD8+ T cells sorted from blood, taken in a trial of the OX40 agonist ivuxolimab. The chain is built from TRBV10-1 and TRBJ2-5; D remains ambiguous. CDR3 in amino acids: CASSDTDRETQYF. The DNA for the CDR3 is TGCGCCAGCAGTGATACCGATAGAGAGACCCAGTACTTC.